Sequencing of this T cell receptor (beta chain) was carried out in a study of CD8+ T cells in alopecia areata. Germline-derived CDR1 and CDR2 are MNHEY and SVGAGI. The CDR3 runs 12 residues. Between the trimmed V and J ends, which lost 2 bases and 3 bases, there was a span of 4 bases. The study's findings and limits: Higher clonality and more expanded CD8+ clones appeared in lesional than normal scalp.

Specified treatment: oral pan-JAK inhibitor, 5-10 mg twice daily. Regarding this clone: Antigen: not known.

Following RNA extraction, reverse transcription yielded cDNA that acted as the sequencing template. Clones were read by immunoSEQ multiplex PCR, and TCRdb kept only the in-frame ones, dropping some. The repertoire has fewer than 250,000 clones, 55% to 70% of them found once; the top ten carry approximately 0.7%. The genes are TRBV6-5 and TRBJ2-5; D remains unclear. The sequencing here drew on CD4+ T cells sorted from blood, taken at week 4, from a patient treated with tofacitinib. The origin of this receptor is a human donor with alopecia areata. The DNA for the CDR3 is TGTGCCAGCAGTTACAGGAAAGAGACCCAGTACTTC. Amino acid sequence: CASSYRKETQYF.